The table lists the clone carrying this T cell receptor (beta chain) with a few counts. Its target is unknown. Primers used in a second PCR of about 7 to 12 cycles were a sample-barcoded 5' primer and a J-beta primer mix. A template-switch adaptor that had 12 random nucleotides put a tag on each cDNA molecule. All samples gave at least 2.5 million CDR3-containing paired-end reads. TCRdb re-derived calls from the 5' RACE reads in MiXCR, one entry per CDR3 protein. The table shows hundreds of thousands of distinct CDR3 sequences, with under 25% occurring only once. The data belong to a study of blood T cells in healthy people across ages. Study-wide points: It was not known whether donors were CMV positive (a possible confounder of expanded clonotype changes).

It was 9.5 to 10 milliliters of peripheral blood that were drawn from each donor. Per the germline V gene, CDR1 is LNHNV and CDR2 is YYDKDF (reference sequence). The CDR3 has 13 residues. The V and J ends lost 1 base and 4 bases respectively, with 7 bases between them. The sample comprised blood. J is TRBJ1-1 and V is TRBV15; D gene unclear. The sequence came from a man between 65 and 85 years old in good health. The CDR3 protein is CATSRVLRTEAFF. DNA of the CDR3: TGTGCCACCAGCAGAGTGCTCCGCACTGAAGCTTTCTTT.